The present TCR beta chain was sequenced within a study of blood T cell repertoires in COVID-19. Study overall: The analysed material was cDNA or gDNA that came from T cells, B-cell-depleted T cells, or PBMCs.

Authors' data handling: The authors estimated nucleated cell counts from reference gene primer amplification. Only in-frame clones appear in the TCRdb table, and some are missing; sequencing was by immunoSEQ multiplex PCR. V, J and clone size reflect that table, while D and trimming were determined from the DNA. In the table there are 200,000 to 250,000 clones, about 78% of which are singletons. The CDR3 has 13 amino acids. The germline gives CDR1 LGHDT, CDR2 YNNKEL (reference sequence). The germline V and J ends were trimmed by 0 bases and 10 bases, with 12 bases remaining between them. This receptor was obtained from a woman aged 70-85 years with acute or convalescent COVID-19. The V call is TRBV3-1 (or the pseudogene TRBV3-2), the J call TRBJ1-1; D is unresolved. Sample: peripheral blood. CDR3 sequence reads: CASSQDPGLSAFF. CDR3 sequence (DNA): TGTGCCAGCAGCCAAGATCCCGGTCTCTCAGCTTTCTTT.